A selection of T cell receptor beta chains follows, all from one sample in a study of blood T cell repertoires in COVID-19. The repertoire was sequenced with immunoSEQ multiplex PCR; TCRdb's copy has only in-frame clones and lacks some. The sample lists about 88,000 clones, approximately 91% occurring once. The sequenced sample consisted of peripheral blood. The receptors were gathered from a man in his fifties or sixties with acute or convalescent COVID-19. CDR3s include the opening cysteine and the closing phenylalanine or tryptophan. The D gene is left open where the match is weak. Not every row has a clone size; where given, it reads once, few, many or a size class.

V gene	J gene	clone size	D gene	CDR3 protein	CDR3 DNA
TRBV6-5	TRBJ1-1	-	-	CASSPAGTPNTEAFF	TGTGCCAGCAGTCCAGCCGGGACACCGAACACTGAAGCTTTCTTT
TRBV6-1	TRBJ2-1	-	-	CASSEATSSYNEQFF	TGTGCCAGCAGTGAAGCAACTAGTTCCTACAATGAGCAGTTCTTC
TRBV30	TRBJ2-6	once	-	CALERGFSGANVLTF	TGTGCCTTGGAACGAGGATTCTCTGGGGCCAACGTCCTGACTTTC
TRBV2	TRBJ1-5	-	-	CASLEAGDQPQHF	TGTGCCAGCCTAGAAGCAGGGGATCAGCCCCAGCATTTT
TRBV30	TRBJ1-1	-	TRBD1	CASDRTQAFF	TGTGCCTCGGACAGGACACAAGCTTTCTTT
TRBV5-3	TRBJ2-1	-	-	CARSLAAGNEQFF	TGTGCCAGAAGCTTGGCGGCAGGGAATGAGCAGTTCTTC
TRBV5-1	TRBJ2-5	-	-	CASSLGGQQETQYF	TGCGCCAGCAGCTTGGGGGGACAACAAGAGACCCAGTACTTC
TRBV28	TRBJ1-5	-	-	CASSLHRGQPQHF	TGTGCCAGCAGTCTACATAGGGGGCAGCCCCAGCATTTT
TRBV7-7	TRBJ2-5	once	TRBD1	CASSLATGRETQYF	TGTGCTAGCAGCTTAGCGACAGGGAGAGAGACCCAGTACTTC
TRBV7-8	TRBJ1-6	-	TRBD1	CASSPGTGDESSYNSPLHF	TGTGCCAGCAGCCCCGGGACAGGCGATGAGAGCTCCTATAATTCACCCCTCCACTTT
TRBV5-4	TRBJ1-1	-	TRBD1	CASSTRTGGNTEAFF	TGTGCCAGCAGCACCCGGACAGGGGGGAACACTGAAGCTTTCTTT
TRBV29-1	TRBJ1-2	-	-	CSARGGGAAGYTF	TGCAGCGCCCGCGGCGGGGGGGCGGCGGGCTACACCTTC
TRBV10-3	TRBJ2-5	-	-	CAISESAGLETQYF	TGTGCCATCAGTGAGTCCGCGGGGCTAGAGACCCAGTACTTC
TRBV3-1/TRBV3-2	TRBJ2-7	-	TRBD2	CASSQSRGVSYEQYF	TGTGCCAGCAGCCAATCTCGGGGGGTTTCCTACGAGCAGTACTTC
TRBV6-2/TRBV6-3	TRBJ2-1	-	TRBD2	CASSITSGHLNEQFF	TGTGCCAGCAGCATCACTAGCGGTCATCTCAATGAGCAGTTCTTC
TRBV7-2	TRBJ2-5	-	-	CASRLAKQETQYF	TGTGCCAGCCGGTTAGCTAAACAAGAGACCCAGTACTTC
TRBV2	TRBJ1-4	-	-	CASSRQATNEKLFF	TGTGCCAGCAGTAGACAGGCAACTAATGAAAAACTGTTTTTT
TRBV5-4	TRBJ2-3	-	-	CASSSGGRSTDTQYF	TGTGCCAGCAGCTCCGGGGGTCGAAGCACAGATACGCAGTATTTT
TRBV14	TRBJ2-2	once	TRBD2	CASSQPYSGRARELFF	TGTGCCAGCAGCCAACCCTATAGCGGGAGGGCGCGGGAGCTGTTTTTT
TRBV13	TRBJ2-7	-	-	CASSRDSTYEQYF	TGTGCCAGCAGCCGGGACTCGACCTACGAGCAGTACTTC